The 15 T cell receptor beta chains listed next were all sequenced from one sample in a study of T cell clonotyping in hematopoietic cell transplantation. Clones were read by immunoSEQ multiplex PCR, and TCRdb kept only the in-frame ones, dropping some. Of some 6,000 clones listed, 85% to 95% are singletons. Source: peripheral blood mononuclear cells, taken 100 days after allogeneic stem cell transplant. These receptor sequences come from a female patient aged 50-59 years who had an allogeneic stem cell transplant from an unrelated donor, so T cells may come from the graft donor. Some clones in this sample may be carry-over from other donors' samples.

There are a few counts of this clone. The CDR3 spells CASSLGLGGVDEQFF. The CDR3 DNA follows: TGTGCCAGCAGCTTAGGTCTAGGGGGGGTCGATGAGCAGTTCTTC. This chain joins TRBV7-3 and TRBJ2-1, with D perhaps TRBD2 (7 bases). This CDR3 spans 15 amino acids. The germline V gene has CDR1 SGHTA and CDR2 FQGTGA. Trimming took off 2 bases at V and 8 bases at J, with 16 bases between the two ends.

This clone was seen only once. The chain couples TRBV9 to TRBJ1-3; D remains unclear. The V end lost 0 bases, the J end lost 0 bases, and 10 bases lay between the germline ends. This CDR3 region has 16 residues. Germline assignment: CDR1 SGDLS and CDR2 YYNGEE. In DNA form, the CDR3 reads TGTGCCAGCAGCGTAGCAGAGCTGAGCTCTGGAAACACCATATATTTT. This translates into CASSVAELSSGNTIYF.

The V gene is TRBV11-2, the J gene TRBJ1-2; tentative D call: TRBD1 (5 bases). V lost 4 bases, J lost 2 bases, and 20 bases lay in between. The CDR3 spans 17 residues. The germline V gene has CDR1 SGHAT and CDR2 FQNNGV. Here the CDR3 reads CASSSIRRQDINYGYTF. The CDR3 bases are TGTGCCAGCAGCTCTATCAGGAGGCAGGACATAAACTATGGCTACACCTTC.

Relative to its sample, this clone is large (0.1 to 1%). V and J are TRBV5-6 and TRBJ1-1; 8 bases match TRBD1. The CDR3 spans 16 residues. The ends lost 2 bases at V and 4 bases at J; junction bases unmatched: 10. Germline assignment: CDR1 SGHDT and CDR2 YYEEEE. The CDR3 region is CASSFFGTGGRTEAFF. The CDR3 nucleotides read TGTGCCAGCAGCTTCTTTGGCACAGGGGGACGCACTGAAGCTTTCTTT. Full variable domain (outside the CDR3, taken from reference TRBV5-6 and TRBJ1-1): DAGVTQSPTHLIKTRGQQVTLRCSPKSGHDTVSWYQQALGQGPQFIFQYYEEEERQRGNFPDRFSGHQFPNYSSELNVNALLLGDSALYLCASSFFGTGGRTEAFFGQGTRLTVV.

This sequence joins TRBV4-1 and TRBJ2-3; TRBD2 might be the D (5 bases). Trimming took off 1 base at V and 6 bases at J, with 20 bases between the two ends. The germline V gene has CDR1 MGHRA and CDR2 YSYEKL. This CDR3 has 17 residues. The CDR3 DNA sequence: TGCGCCAGCAGCCAAGGCCGGCAAACCTACCCGGGGGATACGCAGTATTTT. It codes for CASSQGRQTYPGDTQYF.

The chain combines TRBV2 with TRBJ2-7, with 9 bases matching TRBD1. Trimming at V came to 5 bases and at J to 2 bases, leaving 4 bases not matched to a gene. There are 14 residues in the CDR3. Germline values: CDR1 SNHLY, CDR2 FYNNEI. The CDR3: CASSLTGGAYEQYF. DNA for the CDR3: TGTGCCAGCAGTTTGACAGGGGGGGCCTACGAGCAGTACTTC.

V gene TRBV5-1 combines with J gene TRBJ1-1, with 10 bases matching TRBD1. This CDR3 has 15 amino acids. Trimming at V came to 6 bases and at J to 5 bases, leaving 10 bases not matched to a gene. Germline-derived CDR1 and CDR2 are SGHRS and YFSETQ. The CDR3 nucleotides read TGCGCCAGCACAATGCTGGACAGGGGGTGGACTGAAGCTTTCTTT. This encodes CASTMLDRGWTEAFF.

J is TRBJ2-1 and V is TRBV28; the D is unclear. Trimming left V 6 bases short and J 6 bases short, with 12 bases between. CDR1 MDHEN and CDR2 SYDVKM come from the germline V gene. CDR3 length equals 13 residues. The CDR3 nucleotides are TGTGCCAGCAGACCAAATAGACCCAATGAGCAGTTCTTC. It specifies CASRPNRPNEQFF.

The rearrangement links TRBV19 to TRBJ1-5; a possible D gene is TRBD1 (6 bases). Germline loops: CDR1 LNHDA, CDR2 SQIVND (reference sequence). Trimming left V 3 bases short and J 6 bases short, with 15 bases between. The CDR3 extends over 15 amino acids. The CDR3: CASSIQQGLGQPQHF. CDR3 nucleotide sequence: TGTGCCAGTAGTATCCAGCAGGGGTTGGGTCAGCCCCAGCATTTT.

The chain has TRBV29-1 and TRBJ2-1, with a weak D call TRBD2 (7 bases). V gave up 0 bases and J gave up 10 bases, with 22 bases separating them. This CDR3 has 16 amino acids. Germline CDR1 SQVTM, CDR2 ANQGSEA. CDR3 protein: CSVEDSAGARTAEQFF. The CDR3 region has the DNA TGCAGCGTTGAAGATTCGGCGGGGGCGCGGACGGCGGAGCAGTTCTTC.

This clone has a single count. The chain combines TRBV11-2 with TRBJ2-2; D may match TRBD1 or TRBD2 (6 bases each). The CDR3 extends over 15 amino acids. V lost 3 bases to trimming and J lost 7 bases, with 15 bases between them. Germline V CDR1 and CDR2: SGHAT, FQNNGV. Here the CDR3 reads CASSLGGEGSGELFF. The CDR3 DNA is TGTGCCAGCAGCTTGGGGGGCGAGGGGAGCGGGGAGCTGTTTTTT.

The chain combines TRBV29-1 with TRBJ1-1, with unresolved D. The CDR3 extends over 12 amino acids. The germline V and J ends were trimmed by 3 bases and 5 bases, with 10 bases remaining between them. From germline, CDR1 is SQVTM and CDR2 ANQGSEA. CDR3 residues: CSVDLGRTEAFF. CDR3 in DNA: TGCAGCGTTGATTTGGGGAGGACTGAAGCTTTCTTT. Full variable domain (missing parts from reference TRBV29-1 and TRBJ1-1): SAVISQKPSRDICQRGTSLTIQCQVDSQVTMMFWYRQQPGQSLTLIATANQGSEATYESGFVIDKFPISRPNLTFSTLTVSNMSPEDSSIYLCSVDLGRTEAFFGQGTRLTVV.

The CDR3 region is CASSLVSGEARGTEAFF. The CDR3 DNA is TGTGCCAGCAGCTTAGTTAGCGGGGAGGCGAGGGGCACTGAAGCTTTCTTT. V usage is TRBV7-6 and J usage is TRBJ1-1, with D maybe TRBD1 (5 bases). Germline-derived CDR1 and CDR2 are SGHVS and FNYEAQ. V gave up 1 base and J gave up 4 bases, with 19 bases separating them. There are 17 residues in the CDR3.

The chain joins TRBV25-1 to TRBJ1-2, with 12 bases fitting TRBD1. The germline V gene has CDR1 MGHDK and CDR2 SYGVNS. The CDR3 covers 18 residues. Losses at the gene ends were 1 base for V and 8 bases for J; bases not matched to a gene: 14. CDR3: CASSEFPLLGTGGAGYTF. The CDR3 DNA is TGTGCCAGCAGTGAATTCCCCCTCCTGGGGACAGGGGGCGCGGGCTACACCTTC.

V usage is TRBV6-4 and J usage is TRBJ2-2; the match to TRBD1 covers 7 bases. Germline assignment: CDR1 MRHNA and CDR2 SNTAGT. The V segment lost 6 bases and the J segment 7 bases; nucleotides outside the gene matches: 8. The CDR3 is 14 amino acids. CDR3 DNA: TGTGCCAGCAGAGCCGGACAGGCCAACGGGGAGCTGTTTTTT. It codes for CASRAGQANGELFF.